The clone carrying this T cell receptor (beta chain) has ten or more counts. As yet, its antigen is unknown. TCRdb recomputed calls from the 5' RACE reads with MiXCR, one row per CDR3 protein. The table records under 350,000 distinct CDR3 sequences, just under 9.5% of them present only once. The sample comes from a study of identical twins. The junction had 9 bases not matched to a gene; V was cut back by 5 bases and J by 6 bases. The CDR3 totals 14 residues. Germline V CDR1 and CDR2: SEHNR, FQNEAQ (reference sequence). The study, taken as a whole, reports: Reduced insertions were recorded for abundant cord blood beta clonotypes, with no such pattern in memory repertoires.

These sequences were also reported in another study, on yellow fever vaccine responses in identical twins.

This sequence was found in a woman between 18 and 29 years old in good health. Sequenced sample: CD8+ T cells sorted from blood. This chain uses TRBV7-9 with TRBJ2-7; 8 bases are shared with TRBD2. The CDR3 loop reads CASSPFTGGAEQYF. The CDR3 coding sequence is TGTGCCAGCAGCCCCTTTACGGGGGGGGCCGAGCAGTACTTC.